Shown below are 28 T cell receptor beta chains from a single sample sequenced in a study of PD-1 blockade in classical Hodgkin lymphoma. Produced via immunoSEQ multiplex PCR; TCRdb's table is partial and in-frame only. The data show about 97,000 clones, over 80% seen once. In every patient, relapse followed autologous stem cell transplantation, while exposure to brentuximab vedotin differed. The source material was peripheral blood mononuclear cells (PBMCs), sampled at baseline. These receptors were collected from a human donor with classical Hodgkin lymphoma.

The chain joins TRBV10-2 to TRBJ2-7; unclear D gene. Trimming removed 2 bases from V and 6 bases from J, with 11 bases in between. Germline V gives CDR1 WSHSY, CDR2 SAAADI. The CDR3 is 13 residues long. The CDR3 is CASSESEISEQYF. CDR3 coding DNA: TGCGCCAGCAGTGAGAGCGAGATTTCCGAGCAGTACTTC.

This CDR3 is CASSEADGREDTQYF. CDR3 nucleotides: TGTGCCAGCAGTGAAGCAGATGGGAGGGAAGATACGCAGTATTTT. The rearrangement joins TRBV2 to TRBJ2-3, with 7 bases lining up with TRBD2. V lost 0 bases and J lost 5; bases outside the gene matches: 5. Germline CDR1 is SNHLY and CDR2 is FYNNEI. This CDR3 is built from 15 residues.

This clone was picked up one time. The chain has TRBV6-5 and TRBJ2-7; D perhaps matches TRBD2 (6 bases). V lost 5 bases to trimming and J lost 3 bases, with 14 bases between them. The CDR3 runs 14 residues. Germline loops: CDR1 MNHEY, CDR2 SVGAGI. The CDR3 coding sequence is TGTGCCAGCAGTACGGAGGGGCCCGGCTACGAGCAGTACTTC. This sequence encodes CASSTEGPGYEQYF.

This chain links TRBV10-3 with TRBJ2-1; 8 bases map to TRBD2. This CDR3 is built from 17 residues. Per germline, CDR1 ENHRY and CDR2 SYGVKD. The ends lost 3 bases at V and 5 bases at J; junction bases unmatched: 12. The CDR3 DNA sequence: TGTGCCATCAGTGATCCCTCGCGGGGGGCAACAAACAATGAGCAGTTCTTC. Encoded protein: CAISDPSRGATNNEQFF.

This clone was observed a few times. The chain combines TRBV10-1 with TRBJ2-7; D might be TRBD1 or TRBD2, each matching 5 bases. The CDR3 is 12 residues long. Germline V lookup: CDR1 WNHNN, CDR2 SYGVQD (reference sequence). In DNA form, the CDR3 reads TGCGGATTCACGGGACGGAACTTCGAGCAGTACTTC. Protein: CGFTGRNFEQYF.

The chain links TRBV4-3 to TRBJ2-1; no firm D call. CDR3 size: 14 residues. From germline, CDR1 is LGHNA and CDR2 YSLEER. V lost 0 bases and J 5 bases, leaving 8 bases between the germline ends. The CDR3: CASSQDLWNNEQFF. DNA of the CDR3: TGCGCCAGCAGCCAAGATTTGTGGAACAATGAGCAGTTCTTC.

The chain uses TRBV6-4 and TRBJ2-2; 8 bases are shared with TRBD2. Germline V lookup: CDR1 MRHNA, CDR2 SNTAGT. The CDR3 spans 16 residues. J was trimmed by 3 bases and V by 0 bases; bases with no gene match: 3. CDR3 DNA sequence: TGTGCCAGCAGTGACTCAACTAGCGGAGACACCGGGGAGCTGTTTTTT. It translates to CASSDSTSGDTGELFF.

V is TRBV11-3 and J is TRBJ1-2; TRBD1 matches at 8 bases. CDR1 and CDR2 (germline): SGHNT, YENEEA. The J segment lost 8 bases and the V segment lost 0 bases, leaving 8 bases of the junction unmatched. The CDR3 length is 15 residues. CDR3 sequence: CASSLDWTGRRGYTF. The CDR3 DNA follows: TGTGCCAGCAGCTTAGATTGGACAGGGAGAAGGGGCTACACCTTC.

The chain links TRBV5-1 to TRBJ2-3, with D perhaps given as TRBD1 or TRBD2 (5 bases each). The germline V gene encodes CDR1 SGHRS and CDR2 YFSETQ. V lost 2 bases to trimming and J lost 4 bases, with 17 bases between them. The CDR3 length is 16 residues. The CDR3 region is CASSFDGTDASDTQYF. The CDR3 nucleotides read TGCGCCAGCAGCTTTGATGGGACGGACGCCTCAGATACGCAGTATTTT.

V usage is TRBV19 and J usage is TRBJ2-7, with TRBD2 as a possible D gene (6 bases). The CDR3 spans 15 residues. V shed 6 bases and J shed 0 bases, with 15 bases lying between them. The V gene's germline CDR1 is LNHDA and CDR2 SQIVND (reference sequence). CDR3 loop: CASRSLASSSYEQYF. The CDR3, as DNA: TGTGCCAGTAGATCCCTAGCGTCCAGCTCCTACGAGCAGTACTTC.

The rearrangement joins TRBV9 to TRBJ2-2, with 10 bases that match TRBD2. Looked up from germline, CDR1 is SGDLS and CDR2 is YYNGEE. The CDR3 covers 16 residues. The junction had 3 bases not matched to a gene; V was cut back by 3 bases and J by 1 base. The CDR3 DNA follows: TGTGCCAGCAGCGCTACTAGCGGGGAGAACACCGGGGAGCTGTTTTTT. It specifies CASSATSGENTGELFF.

This clone came up a few times. V usage is TRBV5-1 and J usage is TRBJ2-2, with D perhaps matching TRBD1 (5 bases). This CDR3 has 15 residues. Germline V gene sequence: CDR1 SGHRS, CDR2 YFSETQ. V lost 0 bases and J 4 bases, leaving 10 bases between the germline ends. DNA for the CDR3: TGCGCCAGCAGCTTGGAGGGGTGGGGCACCGGGGAGCTGTTTTTT. This encodes CASSLEGWGTGELFF. The full variable domain, with the rest looked up from reference TRBV5-1 and TRBJ2-2, is KAGVTQTPRYLIKTRGQQVTLSCSPISGHRSVSWYQQTPGQGLQFLFEYFSETQRNKGNFPGRFSGRQFSNSRSEMNVSTLELGDSALYLCASSLEGWGTGELFFGEGSRLTVL.

The CDR3 is CASSDAGGSSDTQYF. The DNA for the CDR3 is TGCGCCAGCAGTGATGCGGGAGGTAGCTCAGATACGCAGTATTTT. This chain links TRBV10-1 with TRBJ2-3, with 8 nucleotides matching TRBD2. CDR3 length: 15 residues. The V gene end was trimmed by 3 bases and the J gene end by 4 bases; junction bases not matched to a gene: 6. In germline, CDR1 is WNHNN, CDR2 SYGVQD (reference sequence).

This chain joins TRBV5-4 and TRBJ2-1, with 12 bases lining up with TRBD2. CDR3 length equals 18 residues. CDR1 and CDR2 (germline): SGHNT, YYREEE (reference sequence). Losses at the gene ends were 0 bases for V and 9 bases for J; bases not matched to a gene: 13. This CDR3 is CASSLGGVLAGGQVEQFF. CDR3 in DNA: TGTGCCAGCAGCTTGGGTGGAGTTCTAGCGGGAGGGCAGGTTGAGCAGTTCTTC. The variable domain in full, completed from reference TRBV5-4 and TRBJ2-1, reads ETGVTQSPTHLIKTRGQQVTLRCSSQSGHNTVSWYQQALGQGPQFIFQYYREEENGRGNFPPRFSGLQFPNYSSELNVNALELDDSALYLCASSLGGVLAGGQVEQFFGPGTRLTVL.

This chain joins TRBV9 and TRBJ1-3; D remains unclear. The CDR3 loop spans 15 amino acids. Germline-derived CDR1 and CDR2 are SGDLS and YYNGEE. The ends were cut back, 4 bases at V and 0 bases at J, with 11 bases in the middle. The CDR3 region is CASSNIQSSGNTIYF. CDR3 coding DNA: TGTGCCAGCAGCAACATCCAGAGCTCTGGAAACACCATATATTTT.

The J gene is TRBJ2-1, the V gene TRBV10-3; 11 nucleotides match TRBD2. The CDR3 sequence is 14 residues long. Looked up from germline, CDR1 is ENHRY and CDR2 is SYGVKD. Trimming took 9 bases from V and 5 from J; bases not matched to a gene: 6. This CDR3 is CAIKGLAADNEQFF. In DNA, the CDR3 is TGTGCCATTAAGGGACTAGCGGCCGACAATGAGCAGTTCTTC.

The chain carries TRBV27 and TRBJ1-5; 8 bases are a match to TRBD1. The CDR3 spans 13 residues. The V segment lost 5 bases and the J segment 6 bases; nucleotides outside the gene matches: 3. Germline V gene data show CDR1 as MNHEY and CDR2 as SMNVEV (reference sequence). Here the CDR3 reads CASSEQGGQPQHF. CDR3 nucleotide sequence: TGTGCCAGCAGTGAACAGGGGGGTCAGCCCCAGCATTTT.

The CDR3 DNA is TGCAGCGTTGGGTCCAGGGCCGGGGAGCTGTTTTTT. Translating it yields CSVGSRAGELFF. The rearrangement joins TRBV29-1 to TRBJ2-2; tentatively, D is TRBD1 (5 bases). The germline V and J ends were trimmed by 4 bases and 6 bases, with 9 bases remaining between them. The CDR3 is 12 residues long. Per the germline V gene, CDR1 is SQVTM and CDR2 is ANQGSEA.

The chain employs TRBV28 and TRBJ1-4; 7 bases agree with TRBD1. Germline lookup yields CDR1 MDHEN and CDR2 SYDVKM. The CDR3 has 15 amino acids. V dropped 2 bases and J dropped 8; count of bases not matched to a gene: 8. The CDR3 DNA reads TGTGCCAGCAGTTTAGACAGGGTGGCCAAGGAAAAACTGTTTTTT. Its translation is CASSLDRVAKEKLFF.

The J gene is TRBJ2-5, the V gene TRBV19; TRBD1 agrees at 9 bases. Germline CDR1 reads LNHDA; CDR2 reads SQIVND (reference sequence). V lost 5 bases, J lost 3 bases, and 4 bases stayed unmatched. CDR3 length equals 14 residues. The CDR3: CASSFGQGKETQYF. CDR3 sequence (DNA): TGTGCCAGTAGTTTCGGACAGGGGAAAGAGACCCAGTACTTC. Full variable domain (rest looked up from reference TRBV19 and TRBJ2-5): DGGITQSPKYLFRKEGQNVTLSCEQNLNHDAMYWYRQDPGQGLRLIYYSQIVNDFQKGDIAEGYSVSREKKESFPLTVTSAQKNPTAFYLCASSFGQGKETQYFGPGTRLLVL.

This clone was seen a single time. The V gene is TRBV7-9, the J gene TRBJ1-4; 7 nucleotides agree with TRBD1. Germline values: CDR1 SEHNR, CDR2 FQNEAQ (reference sequence). The CDR3 is 14 amino acids. With V trimmed by 2 bases and J by 8 bases, 5 bases remained unmatched. The CDR3 DNA sequence: TGTGCCAGCAGCTTAACAGGGGCGGGAGAAAAACTGTTTTTT. Translating gives CASSLTGAGEKLFF.

This chain joins TRBV4-2 and TRBJ2-6; no clear D. Germline V CDR1 and CDR2: LGHNA, YNFKEQ. CDR3 length: 15 residues. The germline V and J ends were trimmed by 0 bases and 0 bases, with 3 bases remaining between them. The CDR3 sequence: CASSQDSSGANVLTF. The CDR3 nucleotides read TGTGCCAGCAGCCAAGATAGCTCTGGGGCCAACGTCCTGACTTTC.

The genes are TRBV7-3 and TRBJ2-1; D is possibly TRBD2 (5 bases). Germline CDR1 and CDR2: SGHTA and FQGTGA. The CDR3 covers 16 residues. V shed 1 base and J shed 0 bases, with 10 bases lying between them. CDR3 loop: CASSLSGSSSYNEQFF. The CDR3 DNA follows: TGTGCCAGCAGCTTAAGCGGGTCGAGCTCCTACAATGAGCAGTTCTTC.

The chain is built from TRBV11-2 and TRBJ2-3; TRBD1 matches 8 bases. CDR3 length: 15 residues. V lost 3 bases and J lost 0; bases outside the gene matches: 2. Germline CDR1 reads SGHAT; CDR2 reads FQNNGV. CDR3 sequence (DNA): TGTGCCAGCAGCTTGGGGGACAGGAGCACAGATACGCAGTATTTT. This translates into CASSLGDRSTDTQYF.

The rearrangement joins TRBV27 to TRBJ2-3, with TRBD2 matching 10 bases. Looked up from germline, CDR1 is MNHEY and CDR2 is SMNVEV (reference sequence). The CDR3 consists of 20 residues. Trimming took 2 bases from V and 1 from J; bases not matched to a gene: 15. CDR3 region: CASSLEPSTGTSARTDTQYF. The DNA of the CDR3 is TGTGCCAGCAGTTTAGAGCCCTCCACCGGGACTAGCGCCCGCACAGATACGCAGTATTTT.

The sample holds a few counts of this clone. The rearrangement links TRBV19 to TRBJ1-1; 8 nucleotides align to TRBD1. Per germline, CDR1 LNHDA and CDR2 SQIVND (reference sequence). This CDR3 contains 15 residues. V was pared by 4 bases and J by 1 base, with 5 bases of the junction left unmatched. The CDR3 nucleotides are TGTGCCAGTAGTACCAACGGACAGGGGAACACTGAAGCTTTCTTT. It encodes CASSTNGQGNTEAFF.

J is TRBJ2-7 and V is TRBV6-4, with 10 bases matching TRBD1. J lost 5 bases, V lost 8 bases, and 9 bases had no gene match. This CDR3 has 14 residues. Per germline, CDR1 MRHNA and CDR2 SNTAGT. CDR3 nucleotides: TGTGCCAGCTGGGGGGACAGGGGAACCCACGAGCAGTACTTC. This codes for CASWGDRGTHEQYF.

The V call is TRBV4-2, the J call TRBJ2-1, with D possibly TRBD1 on 5 matching bases. The germline CDR1 and CDR2 sequences are LGHNA and YNFKEQ. The CDR3 has 14 amino acids. V lost 5 bases and J lost 12, with 20 bases in between. The CDR3 region is CASSGQGNLERQFF. The CDR3 coding sequence is TGTGCCAGCAGCGGGCAGGGAAATCTCGAAAGGCAGTTCTTC.